This T cell receptor beta chain was identified during a study of cytomegalovirus exposure and HLA in healthy donors (dated by TCRdb to about 2017). Describing the broader study: An earlier analysis of some 500 of the donors reported about 250 Gb of sequence data and roughly 100 million unique TCR beta sequences from 190 million or so T cells. The number of typed donors differed by locus: about 629-630 for A, B, C, DRB1 and DQB1; some 500 for DQA1; 600 to 610 for DPA1; and about 450 for DPB1. Across 300 to 400 genotyped donors of the cohort, an average of approximately 220,000 unique TCR beta nucleotide sequences per donor were sequenced, and 15% to 20% of those sequences were non-productive. In an earlier analysis of about 590 of the donors, high-throughput TCR beta sequencing was used to judge whether each TCR beta V gene segment behaved as functional or pseudogenic. To study patterns of TCR occurrence, a later analysis re-analyzed previously published TCR beta repertoires from 666 donors and added high-resolution HLA genotyping. A separate validation cohort of roughly 130 different subjects was used in addition to the roughly 700-subject first cohort. To predict cytomegalovirus infection status, the study brought together high-throughput TCR immunosequencing, statistical association of individual TCRs with disease status, and machine learning. Because of strong linkage in the cohort, five DR-DQ haplotypes were treated as single units for association and clustering. Every discovery cohort repertoire had been produced on one sequencing platform. An early release that covered approximately 600 HLA-typed donors contained approximately 300 gigabases of sequencing data and 75 million to 100 million unique TCR sequences. The later analysis used no new phenotypic data to find candidate immune exposures, relying instead on TCR beta sequences and their occurrence across donors. The genetic ancestry cluster associated with self-reported Caucasian donors included 80% to 90% of the roughly 380 genotyped donors. Donor age, sex, ethnicity and CMV serostatus were compiled together with the repertoire data. The study aimed to test whether signatures of past pathogen exposure could be identified by cataloging public T cell receptors. The T cell repertoires of several hundred subjects were profiled by immunosequencing and related to cytomegalovirus serostatus. Both class I and class II loci were covered by HLA typing, at four-digit resolution. Genome-wide SNP genotypes for about three fifths of the 666 donors were used in a later genetic analysis, which treated that subset as a discovery cohort. Broad study findings and their caveats: The earlier analysis of approximately 590 of the donors excluded over 15 rarely observed V segments, including chromosome 9 orphons, because counts were too low. According to a later analysis, parvovirus B19, influenza, CMV and Epstein-Barr virus appeared linked to several top co-occurrence clusters. A later analysis found that HLA-associated TCR beta chains were more clonally expanded and had lower generation probabilities than equally common non-associated chains. Compared with the roughly 710-donor mean, donors in an Asian-associated ancestry cluster had fewer N-insertions in productive TCRs, according to a later genetic analysis. Specific HLA alleles were associated with 18,000 or so TCR beta sequences at a false discovery rate of 0.05 in a later analysis. Most TCR sequences were observed very rarely across donors, whereas some public TCRs were present in many individuals. Correlated functional status among segregating V segments might reflect linkage disequilibrium, but an unknown experimental factor could not be ruled out. Immune exposure information for the cohort was limited to CMV serostatus. The study gave a list of 150 to 200 TCR beta chains associated with cytomegalovirus. Presence/absence analyses assumed roughly uniform sequencing depth across donors, an assumption that may not hold. A later analysis found that most CMV-associated TCR beta chains appeared HLA-restricted, with HLA associations seemingly driven largely by CMV exposure. A group of highly shared sequence variants was considered likely to be a technical artifact of the sequencing pipeline. Cytomegalovirus status was reported to be diagnosed by the classifier with high specificity and sensitivity in both the original and validation cohorts. In a later analysis, TCR association rates were found to vary across HLA loci, with the most associated TCRs seen for DRB1 alleles and the fewest for HLA-C alleles. In an earlier analysis of 587 of the donors, most TCR beta V segments were observed in productive rearrangements about 90% or about 30% of the time, broadly matching IMGT annotations. Assigning TCR associations to individual alleles was difficult when HLA alleles, especially DR and DQ, strongly co-occurred. Because HLA typing was unavailable for some donors at each locus, only the typed subset was used in association tests. In a later genetic analysis, a missense DCLRE1C variant was associated with V-gene and J-gene trimming of TCR beta chains, and the association was replicated in an independent cohort. According to the authors, the approach could potentially be generalized to other disease states and immunological phenotypes. In vitro tests confirmed that a few of the cytomegalovirus-associated TCR beta chains recognize cytomegalovirus antigens. A further reported finding was that TCR beta sequences accurately predicted the HLA-A and HLA-B alleles for most subjects in the first cohort. In this cohort, only TCR beta chains were sequenced, and detectable features were limited by the absence of alpha or paired-chain data.

With regard to this clone: The antigen it recognizes is unknown. No base qualities exist here, and no much larger clone lies one base off it.

In total, 600 or so healthy bone marrow donors made up the cohort. All cohort members were sampled while nominally healthy, although unrecorded immune exposures were likely present. The donor tested CMV seropositive, placing the donor among the 289 seropositive members of the cohort. Each donor provided a peripheral blood sample, and peripheral blood mononuclear cells were used for TCR beta sequencing. Genomic DNA was extracted from the blood cell samples with the Qiagen DNeasy Blood Extraction Kit. To prepare the library, the immunoSEQ multiplex PCR assay was applied. For the multiplex PCR, a mixture combining 60 forward primers for TCR Vbeta segments and 13 reverse primers for TCR Jbeta segments was used. The CDR3 region of rearranged TCR beta genes was amplified from genomic DNA with a multiplex PCR assay. Amplified TCR beta libraries were sequenced as 87-base-pair reads on the Illumina HiSeq System. In the authors' own workflow: A later analysis tallied some 79 million unique TCR beta chains across the 650 to 750 repertoires, and approximately 9.9 million of those chains were shared by two or more donors. A nearest-neighbor algorithm error-corrected the raw reads and collapsed the reads into unique sequences, merging closely related sequences to remove PCR and sequencing errors. V, D and J gene segments were assigned by aligning CDR3 sequences to IMGT reference sequences. For a sequence to be retained, a match of at least six nucleotides was required to both a V gene segment and a J gene segment. A rearrangement was called productive if the CDR3 had no stop codons and remained in frame with V and J, and every other rearrangement was called non-productive. Following IMGT convention, CDR3 was defined as the stretch from the second conserved V-encoded cysteine up to the conserved J-encoded phenylalanine. The earlier analysis of some 540 of the donors excluded any sequence lacking an unambiguous match to a single V gene segment. An earlier analysis of 587 of the donors classified V segments as functional when productive rearrangements were above 56.7% and as segregating when the standard deviation between donors was above 5%. To diagnose cytomegalovirus status from the catalog of TCR beta chain sequences, a statistical classification framework was built. In a later analysis, TCR nucleotide sequences were compared against IMGT/GENE-DB human TR gene sequences so that V and J genes could be assigned. In a later analysis, CDR3 sequences and most-parsimonious VDJ recombination scenarios were assigned using the TCRdist pipeline. In a later analysis, every TCR beta chain was defined by the combination of its CDR3 amino acid sequence and its V-gene family, and reads without a unique V-gene family were dropped. A later analysis removed roughly 590 highly shared, low-generation-probability nucleotide sequences to deal with suspected cross-contamination and a sequencing artifact. In a later analysis, a clonal expansion index for each public chain was calculated from normalized within-repertoire ranks of inferred template counts. A later analysis computed generation probabilities with a VDJ recombination model fitted to out-of-frame rearrangements, and checked the results against IGoR. A later analysis scored TCR-TCR, TCR-HLA and TCR-CMV co-occurrence with hypergeometric tests, applying a repertoire-size bias correction to TCR pairs. In a later analysis, false discovery rates were estimated by permuting HLA or CMV assignments 20 times. In a later analysis, co-occurring TCRs were grouped using DBSCAN, with TCRdist sequence similarity added in when clustering inside HLA-allele-positive subsets. Co-occurrence clustering excluded repertoires with fewer than 30,000 or more than 120,000 public chains, plus five with anomalous nucleotide sharing. TCRdb retrieved this table from immuneACCESS and kept in-frame rearrangements only. Not all clones are present; in checked studies, unresolved V genes account for under half, and no reason is known for the remainder. V and J calls and clone size are copied from that table; D and trimming were computed from the DNA. Recorded for this sample are some 100,000 clones; 60% to 80% of them occurred a single time. Around 4.8% of the sample goes to the ten largest clones.

The sample comprised PBMCs. This sequence originates from a woman under 30 in good health and CMV-seropositive.

The CDR3 region: CASSRTPPAAQYF. The DNA sequence follows: TGTGCCAGCAGCCGGACACCTCCCGCGGCCCAGTACTTC. Recombination joined TRBV7-8 with TRBJ2-5; the best D guess is TRBD1, with 5 bases matching. The CDR3 has 13 amino acids, counting the end cysteine and phenylalanine. The DNA shown is the 39-base CDR3, in frame from base 1. V is clipped by 5 bases and J by 9 bases, and the sequence between their germline boundaries is 16 bases long. The CDR1 and CDR2 encoded by the germline V gene are SGHVS and FQNEAQ.